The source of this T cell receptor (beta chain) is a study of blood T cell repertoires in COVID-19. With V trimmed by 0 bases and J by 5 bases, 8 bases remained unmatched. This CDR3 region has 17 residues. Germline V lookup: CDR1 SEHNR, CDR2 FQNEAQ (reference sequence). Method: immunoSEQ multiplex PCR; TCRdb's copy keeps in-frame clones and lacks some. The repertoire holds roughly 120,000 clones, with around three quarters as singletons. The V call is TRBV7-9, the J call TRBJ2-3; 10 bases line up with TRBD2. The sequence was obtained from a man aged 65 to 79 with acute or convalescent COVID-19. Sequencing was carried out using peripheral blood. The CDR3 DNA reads TGTGCCAGCAGCTTAGCGCTAATAGCGGGGGGAAAAGATACGCAGTATTTT. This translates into CASSLALIAGGKDTQYF.